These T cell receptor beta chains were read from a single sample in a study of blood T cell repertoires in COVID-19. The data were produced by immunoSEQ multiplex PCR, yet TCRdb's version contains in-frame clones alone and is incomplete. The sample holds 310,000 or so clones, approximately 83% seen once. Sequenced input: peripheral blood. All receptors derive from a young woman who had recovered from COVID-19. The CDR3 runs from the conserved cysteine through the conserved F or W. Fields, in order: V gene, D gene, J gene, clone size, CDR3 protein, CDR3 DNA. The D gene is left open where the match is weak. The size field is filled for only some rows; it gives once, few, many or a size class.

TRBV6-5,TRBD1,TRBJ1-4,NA,CASSYRVRQGAEKLFF,TGTGCCAGCAGTTACAGGGTCCGACAGGGTGCCGAAAAACTGTTTTTT
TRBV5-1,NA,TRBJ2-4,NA,CASREGVSGNIQYF,TGCGCCAGTAGGGAAGGGGTCTCCGGAAACATTCAGTACTTC
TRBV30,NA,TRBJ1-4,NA,CAWGQGSEKLFF,TGTGCTTGGGGGCAGGGGAGTGAAAAACTGTTTTTT
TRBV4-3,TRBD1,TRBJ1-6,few,CASSPGQGAWNSPLHF,TGCGCCAGCAGCCCGGGACAGGGGGCGTGGAATTCACCCCTCCACTTT
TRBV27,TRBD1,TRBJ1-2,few,CATCDRGYANYGYTF,TGTGCCACCTGTGACAGGGGGTATGCTAACTATGGCTACACCTTC
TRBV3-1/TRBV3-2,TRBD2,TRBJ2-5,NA,CASSPLTSGETQYF,TGTGCCAGCAGCCCGCTGACTAGCGGGGAGACCCAGTACTTC
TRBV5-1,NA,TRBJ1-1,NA,CASSLQGGPNTEAFF,TGCGCCAGCAGCTTGCAGGGAGGGCCTAACACTGAAGCTTTCTTT
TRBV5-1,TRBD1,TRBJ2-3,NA,CASSRDRLTDTQYF,TGCGCCAGCAGCCGGGACAGACTCACAGATACGCAGTATTTT
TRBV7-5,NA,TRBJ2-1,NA,CARSPTSGSSYNEQFF,TGTGCCAGAAGCCCAACTAGCGGGAGCTCCTACAATGAGCAGTTCTTC
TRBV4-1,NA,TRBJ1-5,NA,CASSQEGGNSNQPQHF,TGCGCCAGCAGCCAAGAGGGGGGGAATAGCAATCAGCCCCAGCATTTT
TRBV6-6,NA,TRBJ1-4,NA,CASSGVTNEKLFF,TGTGCCAGCTCAGGGGTTACTAATGAAAAACTGTTTTTT
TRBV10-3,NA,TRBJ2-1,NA,CAITPESHNEQFF,TGTGCCATCACCCCAGAATCCCACAATGAGCAGTTCTTC
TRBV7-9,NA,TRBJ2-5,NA,CASSSSTDSPGETQYF,TGTGCCAGCAGCTCAAGTACAGACTCCCCAGGGGAGACCCAGTACTTC
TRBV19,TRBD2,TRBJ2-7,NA,CASSIVGGSSHEQYF,TGTGCCAGTAGTATAGTCGGCGGGAGCTCCCACGAGCAGTACTTC
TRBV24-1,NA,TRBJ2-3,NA,CATSDRDRSGSTDTQYF,TGTGCCACCAGTGATCGTGACAGGTCGGGGAGCACAGATACGCAGTATTTT
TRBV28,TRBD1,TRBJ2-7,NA,CASSRTGGYEQYF,TGTGCCAGCAGTAGGACAGGGGGATACGAGCAGTACTTC
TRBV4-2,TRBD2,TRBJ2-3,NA,CASSQPVPGLAGGQDTQYF,TGTGCCAGCAGCCAACCTGTCCCGGGACTAGCGGGGGGGCAAGATACGCAGTATTTT
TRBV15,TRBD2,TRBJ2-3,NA,CATIGLAGPRGSDTQYF,TGTGCCACCATCGGCCTAGCGGGCCCAAGGGGGTCAGATACGCAGTATTTT
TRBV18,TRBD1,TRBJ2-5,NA,CASSPSPGQEETQYF,TGTGCCAGCTCACCATCTCCGGGACAGGAGGAGACCCAGTACTTC
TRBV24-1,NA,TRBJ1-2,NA,CATIQSFWDTPQTGNHYGYTF,TGTGCCACCATTCAATCCTTTTGGGACACTCCACAAACAGGAAATCACTATGGCTACACCTTC
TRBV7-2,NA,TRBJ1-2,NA,CASSLDSSNYGYTF,TGTGCCAGCAGCCTGGACAGTTCTAACTATGGCTACACCTTC
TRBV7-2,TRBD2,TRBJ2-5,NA,CASSLFPSGEETQYF,TGTGCCAGCAGCTTATTCCCTAGCGGCGAAGAGACCCAGTACTTC
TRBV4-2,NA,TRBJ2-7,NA,CASSQEDGSGSYEQYF,TGTGCCAGCAGCCAAGAAGATGGTAGCGGCTCCTACGAGCAGTACTTC
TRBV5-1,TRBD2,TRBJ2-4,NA,CASSLEAGAKNIQYF,TGCGCCAGCAGCTTGGAAGCGGGGGCCAAAAACATTCAGTACTTC
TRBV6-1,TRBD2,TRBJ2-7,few,CASSERGLVSYEQYF,TGTGCCAGCAGTGAAAGGGGACTAGTGTCCTACGAGCAGTACTTC
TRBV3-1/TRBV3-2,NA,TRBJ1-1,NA,CASSLGGVNTEAFF,TGTGCCAGCAGCCTAGGGGGGGTGAACACTGAAGCTTTCTTT
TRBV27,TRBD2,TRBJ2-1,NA,CASSLSREGRRNEQFF,TGTGCCAGCAGTTTATCGAGGGAGGGCCGTCGCAATGAGCAGTTCTTC
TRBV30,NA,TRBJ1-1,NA,CAWSADTNTEAFF,TGTGCCTGGAGTGCGGACACGAACACTGAAGCTTTCTTT
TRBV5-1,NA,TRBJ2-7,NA,CASSPDSSSYEQYF,TGCGCCAGCAGCCCCGACAGTAGCTCCTACGAGCAGTACTTC
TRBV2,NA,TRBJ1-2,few,CASSEAPVYGYTF,TGTGCCAGCAGTGAAGCCCCAGTCTATGGCTACACCTTC
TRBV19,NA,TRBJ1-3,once,CASSPTMSGNTIYF,TGTGCCAGTAGCCCAACAATGTCTGGAAACACCATATATTTT
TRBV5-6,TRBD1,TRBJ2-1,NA,CASSPTGVDEQFF,TGTGCCAGCAGCCCCACAGGGGTCGATGAGCAGTTCTTC
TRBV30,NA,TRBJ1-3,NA,CAWASGSGNTIYF,TGTGCCTGGGCCTCGGGGTCGGGAAACACCATATATTTT
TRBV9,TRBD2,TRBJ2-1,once,CASSPPSGTNEQFF,TGTGCCAGCAGCCCCCCAAGCGGGACCAATGAGCAGTTCTTC
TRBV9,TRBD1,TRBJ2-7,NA,CASSVGQGADEQYF,TGTGCCAGCAGCGTAGGACAGGGGGCAGACGAGCAGTACTTC
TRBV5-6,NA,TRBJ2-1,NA,CASSLYASAYNEQFF,TGTGCCAGCAGCTTGTATGCTAGCGCTTACAATGAGCAGTTCTTC
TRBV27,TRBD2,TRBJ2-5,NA,CASSLVAGETQYF,TGTGCCAGCAGTTTAGTAGCGGGAGAGACCCAGTACTTC
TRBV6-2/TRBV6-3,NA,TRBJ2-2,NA,CASSSGLNTGELFF,TGTGCCAGCAGTTCCGGACTAAACACCGGGGAGCTGTTTTTT
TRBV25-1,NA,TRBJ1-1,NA,CASSGGVTEAFF,TGTGCCAGCTCCGGGGGGGTCACTGAAGCTTTCTTT
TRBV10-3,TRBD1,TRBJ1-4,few,CAIRPDRGGEKLFF,TGTGCCATCAGGCCGGACAGGGGAGGTGAAAAACTGTTTTTT
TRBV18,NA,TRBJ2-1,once,CASSPRSGVGDNEQFF,TGTGCCAGCTCACCACGTTCCGGGGTTGGGGACAATGAGCAGTTCTTC
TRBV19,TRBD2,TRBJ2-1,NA,CASSLSSGDNEQFF,TGTGCCAGTAGTCTATCTAGCGGGGACAATGAGCAGTTCTTC